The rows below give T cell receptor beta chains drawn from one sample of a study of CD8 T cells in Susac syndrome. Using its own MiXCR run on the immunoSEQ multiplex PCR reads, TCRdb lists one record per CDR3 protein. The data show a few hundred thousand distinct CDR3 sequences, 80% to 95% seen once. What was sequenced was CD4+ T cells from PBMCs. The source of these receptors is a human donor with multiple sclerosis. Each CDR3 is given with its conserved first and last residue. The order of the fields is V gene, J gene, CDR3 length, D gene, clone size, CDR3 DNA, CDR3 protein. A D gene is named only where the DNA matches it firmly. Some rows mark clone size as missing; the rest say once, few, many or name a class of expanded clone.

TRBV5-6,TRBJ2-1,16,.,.,TGTGCCAGCAGCTTGACCGGGGGATTGGACTACAATGAGCAGTTCTTC,CASSLTGGLDYNEQFF
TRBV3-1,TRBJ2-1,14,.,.,TGTGCCAGCAGCCCTCCGGGACTTGGGAATGAGCAGTTCTTC,CASSPPGLGNEQFF
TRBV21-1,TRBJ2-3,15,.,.,TGTGCCAGCAGTCCGGGACCGACTCTCACAGATACGCAGTATTTT,CASSPGPTLTDTQYF
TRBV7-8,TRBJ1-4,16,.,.,TGTGCCAGCAGCACCAGAGCTGGGTCAACTAATGAAAAACTGTTTTTT,CASSTRAGSTNEKLFF
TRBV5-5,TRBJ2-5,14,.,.,TGTGCCAGCAGCCGGGGGCCGGGGCTAGAGACCCAGTACTTC,CASSRGPGLETQYF
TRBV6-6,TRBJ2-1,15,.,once,TGTGCCAGCAGAGTGCACGGGGGCCCGGATGGTGAGCAGTTCTTC,CASRVHGGPDGEQFF
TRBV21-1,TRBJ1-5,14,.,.,TGTGCCAGCAGAAGGGGAGGAAGCAATCAGCCCCAGCATTTT,CASRRGGSNQPQHF
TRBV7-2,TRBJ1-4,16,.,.,TGTGCCAGCAGCCCCTACGGGGCCACGACTAATGAAAAACTGTTTTTT,CASSPYGATTNEKLFF
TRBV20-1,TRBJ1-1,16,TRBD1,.,TGCAGTGCTAGTCCCGGGACAGGGAGGAAGAACACTGAAGCTTTCTTT,CSASPGTGRKNTEAFF
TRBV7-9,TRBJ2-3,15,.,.,TGTGCCAGCCGCAGGGGCAGGGGCGGAACAGATACGCAGTATTTT,CASRRGRGGTDTQYF
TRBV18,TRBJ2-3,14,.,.,TGTGCCAGCTCACCACGCAGGGGCCAGGATACGCAGTATTTT,CASSPRRGQDTQYF
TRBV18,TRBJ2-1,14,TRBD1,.,TGTGCCAGCTCGCCACCGACAGGGGACAATGAGCAGTTCTTC,CASSPPTGDNEQFF
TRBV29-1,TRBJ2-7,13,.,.,TGCAGCGTTCACGCGGGTTCGAACTACGAGCAGTACTTC,CSVHAGSNYEQYF
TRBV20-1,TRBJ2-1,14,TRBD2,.,TGCAGTTCCCCTCCGGGGGGACCCTACAATGAGCAGTTCTTC,CSSPPGGPYNEQFF
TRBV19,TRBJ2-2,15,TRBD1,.,TGTGCCAGTAGTACAGGGGGCCCTCCTGCCGGGGAGCTGTTTTTT,CASSTGGPPAGELFF
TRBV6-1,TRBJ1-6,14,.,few,TGTGCCAGCAGTGTCCGGGATCGCAATTCACCCCTCCACTTT,CASSVRDRNSPLHF
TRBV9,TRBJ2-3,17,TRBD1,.,TGTGCCAGCAGCAAAGGGAGGCGGGACAGGGTAACAGATACGCAGTATTTT,CASSKGRRDRVTDTQYF
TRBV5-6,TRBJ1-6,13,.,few,TGTGCCAGCAGCTTGTTCCCAAAGTCACCCCTCCACTTT,CASSLFPKSPLHF
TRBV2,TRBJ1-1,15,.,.,TGTGCCAGCAGTGCCAGCCCCGGTGAAGGGTATGAAGCTTTCTTT,CASSASPGEGYEAFF
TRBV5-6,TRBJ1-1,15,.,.,TGTGCCAGCAGCTGGGGGTCGGGGGCTCGGACTGAAGCTTTCTTT,CASSWGSGARTEAFF
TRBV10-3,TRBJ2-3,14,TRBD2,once,TGTGCCATCAGTGCTAGCGGGAGTACAGATACGCAGTATTTT,CAISASGSTDTQYF
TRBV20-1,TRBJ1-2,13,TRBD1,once,TGCAGTGCTCAAACAGGGGGCGGGTATGGCTACACCTTC,CSAQTGGGYGYTF
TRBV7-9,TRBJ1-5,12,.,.,TGTGCCAGCAGCTTTGACTATCAGCCCCAGCATTTT,CASSFDYQPQHF
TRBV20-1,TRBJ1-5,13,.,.,TGCAGTGCGAGTCGAGGGTCGGGGCAGCCCCAGCATTTT,CSASRGSGQPQHF
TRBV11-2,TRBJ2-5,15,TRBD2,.,TGTGCCAGCAGCTTAGATCGACTAGCGGAAGAGACCCAGTACTTC,CASSLDRLAEETQYF
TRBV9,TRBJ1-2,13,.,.,TGTGCCAGCAGTATAACTACGGGGGGCGGCTACACCTTC,CASSITTGGGYTF
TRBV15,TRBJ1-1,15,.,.,TGTGCCACCAGCAGAGATTTGGCAGGGTATACTGAAGCTTTCTTT,CATSRDLAGYTEAFF
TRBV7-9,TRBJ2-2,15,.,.,TGTGCCAGCAGCAGGAGACAGGAGGACACCGGGGAGCTGTTTTTT,CASSRRQEDTGELFF
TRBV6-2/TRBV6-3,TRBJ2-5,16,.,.,TGTGCCAGCAGTTACGGGCCGGCCAGCCTGGGAGAGACCCAGTACTTC,CASSYGPASLGETQYF
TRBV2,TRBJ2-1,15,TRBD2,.,TGTGCCAGCAGTGAATTGGGGACTAGCGTAAATGAGCAGTTCTTC,CASSELGTSVNEQFF
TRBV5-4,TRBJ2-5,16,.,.,TGTGCCAGCAGCTCCGCGGTGGCAGGGGCCGGGGAGACCCAGTACTTC,CASSSAVAGAGETQYF
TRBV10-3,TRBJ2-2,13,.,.,TGTGCCATCAGCGGACAGAACACCGGGGAGCTGTTTTTT,CAISGQNTGELFF
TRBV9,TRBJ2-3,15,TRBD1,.,TGTGCCAGCAGCGTGGAGGACAGGGGGCTAGATACGCAGTATTTT,CASSVEDRGLDTQYF
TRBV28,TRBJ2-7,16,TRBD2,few,TGTGCCAGCAGTTTAATGGGACTAGCGGTAACCTACGAGCAGTACTTC,CASSLMGLAVTYEQYF
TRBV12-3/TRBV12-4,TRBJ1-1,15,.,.,TGTGCCAGCAGTTTTGGGAGGGATTCGGACACTGAAGCTTTCTTT,CASSFGRDSDTEAFF
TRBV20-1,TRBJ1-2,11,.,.,TGCAGTGCTAGGGAGACCTATGGCTACACCTTC,CSARETYGYTF
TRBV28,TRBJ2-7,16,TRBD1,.,TGTGCCAGCAGTTTAGGGGTCGGGACAGGTTCCTACGAGCAGTACTTC,CASSLGVGTGSYEQYF
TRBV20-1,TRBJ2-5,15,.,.,TGCAGTGCTAGGTCGCCGGACTGGTACCAAGAGACCCAGTACTTC,CSARSPDWYQETQYF
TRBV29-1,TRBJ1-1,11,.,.,TGCAGCGCCAAGACCAACACTGAAGCTTTCTTT,CSAKTNTEAFF
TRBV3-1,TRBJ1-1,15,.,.,TGTGCCAGCAGCCCTAACGGGACACCGAACACTGAAGCTTTCTTT,CASSPNGTPNTEAFF
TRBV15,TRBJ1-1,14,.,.,TGTGCCACCGGTCATCAGGTCCCGGGCACTGAAGCTTTCTTT,CATGHQVPGTEAFF
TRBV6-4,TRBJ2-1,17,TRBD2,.,TGTGCCAGCAGTGGGGCCTGGAGCGGGAGGAACTACAATGAGCAGTTCTTC,CASSGAWSGRNYNEQFF
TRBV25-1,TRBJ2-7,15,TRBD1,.,TGTGCCAGCAGTGCCCGGGACAGGGGATCCTACGAGCAGTACTTC,CASSARDRGSYEQYF
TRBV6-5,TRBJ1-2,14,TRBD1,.,TGTGCCAGCAGCCAGGGGGGACAGGGCTATGGCTACACCTTC,CASSQGGQGYGYTF
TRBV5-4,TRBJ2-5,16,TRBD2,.,TGTGCCAGCAGCACCGGGGGGGGCACCTCCATAGAGACCCAGTACTTC,CASSTGGGTSIETQYF
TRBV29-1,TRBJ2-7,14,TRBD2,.,TGCAGCGTTGGAGCGGGAACAACCGGGGACGAGCAGTACTTC,CSVGAGTTGDEQYF
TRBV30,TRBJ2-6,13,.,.,TGTGCCTGGTTGGACTCTGGGGCCAACGTCCTGACTTTC,CAWLDSGANVLTF
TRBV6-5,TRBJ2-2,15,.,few,TGTGCCAGCAGTTACTTGGGACAGAACACCGGGGAGCTGTTTTTT,CASSYLGQNTGELFF
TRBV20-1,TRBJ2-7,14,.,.,TGCAGTGCTAGTGACAGGCCACCACCCTACGAGCAGTACTTC,CSASDRPPPYEQYF
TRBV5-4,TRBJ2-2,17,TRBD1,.,TGTGCCAGCAGCAATCCCGACAGGGGCCCTACGGGCGGGGAGCTGTTTTTT,CASSNPDRGPTGGELFF
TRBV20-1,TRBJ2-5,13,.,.,TGCAGTGCTAGAGTCGGTGGGAGGGAGACCCAGTACTTC,CSARVGGRETQYF
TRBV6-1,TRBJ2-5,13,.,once,TGTGCCAGCAGTGAAAGCGGAAAAGAGACCCAGTACTTC,CASSESGKETQYF
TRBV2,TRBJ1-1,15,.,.,TGTGCCAGCAGCGCCGCGTTAAGGATTTACACTGAAGCTTTCTTT,CASSAALRIYTEAFF
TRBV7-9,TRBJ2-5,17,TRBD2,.,TGTGCCAGCAGCCCAGAAATTAGCGGGGTGTACCAAGAGACCCAGTACTTC,CASSPEISGVYQETQYF